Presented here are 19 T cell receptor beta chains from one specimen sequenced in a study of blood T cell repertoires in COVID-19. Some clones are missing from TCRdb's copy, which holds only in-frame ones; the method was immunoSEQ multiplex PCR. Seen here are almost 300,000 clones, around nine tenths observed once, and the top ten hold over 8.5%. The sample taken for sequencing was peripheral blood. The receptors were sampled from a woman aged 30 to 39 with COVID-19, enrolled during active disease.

CDR3 protein: CASSPYATEGIEQYF. For the CDR3, the DNA is TGTGCCAGCTCACCATACGCAACTGAGGGTATCGAGCAGTACTTC. The chain recombines TRBV18 with TRBJ2-7; D possibly corresponds to TRBD2 (5 bases). This CDR3 is 15 amino acids long. Trimming pared 2 bases from V and 6 bases from J, leaving 17 bases between. Germline V gene lookup returns CDR1 KGHSH and CDR2 LQKENI.

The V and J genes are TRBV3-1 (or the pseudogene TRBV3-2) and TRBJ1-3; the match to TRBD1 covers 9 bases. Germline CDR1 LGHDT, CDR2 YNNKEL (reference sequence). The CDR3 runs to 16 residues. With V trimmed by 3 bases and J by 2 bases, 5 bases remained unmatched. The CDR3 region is CASSHYRQGAGNTIYF. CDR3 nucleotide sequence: TGTGCCAGCAGCCATTACCGACAGGGGGCTGGAAACACCATATATTTT.

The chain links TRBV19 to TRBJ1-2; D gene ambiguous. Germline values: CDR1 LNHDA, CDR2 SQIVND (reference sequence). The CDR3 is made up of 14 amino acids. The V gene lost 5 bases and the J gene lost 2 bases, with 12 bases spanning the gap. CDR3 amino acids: CASSFGSPNYGYTF. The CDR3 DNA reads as TGTGCCAGTAGTTTCGGGTCTCCCAACTATGGCTACACCTTC.

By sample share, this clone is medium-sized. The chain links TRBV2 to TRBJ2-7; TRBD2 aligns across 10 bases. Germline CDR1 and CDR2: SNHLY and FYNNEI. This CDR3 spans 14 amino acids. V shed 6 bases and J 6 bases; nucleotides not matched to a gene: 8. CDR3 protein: CASSDTSGVAEQYF. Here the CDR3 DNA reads TGTGCCAGCAGCGATACTAGCGGGGTGGCCGAGCAGTACTTC.

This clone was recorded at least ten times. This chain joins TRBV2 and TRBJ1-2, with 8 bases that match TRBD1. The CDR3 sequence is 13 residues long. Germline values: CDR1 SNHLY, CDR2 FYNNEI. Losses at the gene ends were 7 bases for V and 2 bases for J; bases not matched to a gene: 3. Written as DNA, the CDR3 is TGTGCCAGCAAGACAGGGGCCAACTATGGCTACACCTTC. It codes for CASKTGANYGYTF.

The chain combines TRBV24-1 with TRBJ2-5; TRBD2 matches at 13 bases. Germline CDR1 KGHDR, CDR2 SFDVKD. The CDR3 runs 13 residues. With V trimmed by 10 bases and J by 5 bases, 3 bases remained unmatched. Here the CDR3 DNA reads TGTGCCACTGGGACTAGCGGGGTGGAGACCCAGTACTTC. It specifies CATGTSGVETQYF.

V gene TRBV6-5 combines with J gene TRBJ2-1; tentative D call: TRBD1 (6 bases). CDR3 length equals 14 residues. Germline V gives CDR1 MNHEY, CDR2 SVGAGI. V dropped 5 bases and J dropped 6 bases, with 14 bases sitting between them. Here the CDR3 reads CASSIVYRANEQFF. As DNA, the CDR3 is TGTGCCAGCAGTATAGTATACAGGGCCAATGAGCAGTTCTTC.

CDR3 sequence (DNA): TGTGCCAGCTCACCCGGGTTAGTCGCGGGTCCTCAAGAGACCCAGTACTTC. Encoded protein: CASSPGLVAGPQETQYF. The V and J genes are TRBV18 and TRBJ2-5; D is perhaps TRBD2 (5 bases). V gave up 3 bases and J gave up 2 bases, with 19 bases separating them. The CDR3 is made up of 17 amino acids. CDR1 and CDR2 (germline): KGHSH, LQKENI.

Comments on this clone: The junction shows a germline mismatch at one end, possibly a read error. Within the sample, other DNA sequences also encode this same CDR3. CDR3 loop: CASSRGPSYEQYF. The CDR3 DNA follows: TGTGCCAGCAGTAGGGGTCCCTCCTACGAGCAGTATTTC. The chain recombines TRBV2 with TRBJ2-7, with D tentatively TRBD1 (5 bases). Germline assignment: CDR1 SNHLY and CDR2 FYNNEI. This CDR3 has 13 amino acids.

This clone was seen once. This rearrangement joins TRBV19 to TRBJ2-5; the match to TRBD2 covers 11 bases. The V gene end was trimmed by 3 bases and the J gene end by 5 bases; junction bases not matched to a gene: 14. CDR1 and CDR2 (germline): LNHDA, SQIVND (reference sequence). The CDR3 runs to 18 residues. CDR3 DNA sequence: TGTGCCAGTAGTATTGTTGGGGGTAGCGGGGGGGCCGTGGAGACCCAGTACTTC. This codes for CASSIVGGSGGAVETQYF.

This CDR3 is CASSRAGSSYEQYF. The CDR3 coding sequence is TGTGCCAGCAGCCGAGCGGGGAGCTCCTACGAGCAGTACTTC. The chain is built from TRBV3-1 (or the pseudogene TRBV3-2) and TRBJ2-7; 7 bases match TRBD2. Germline V CDR1 and CDR2: LGHDT, YNNKEL (reference sequence). With 4 bases clipped from V and 0 bases from J, the junction kept 3 bases outside the gene matches. CDR3 size: 14 residues.

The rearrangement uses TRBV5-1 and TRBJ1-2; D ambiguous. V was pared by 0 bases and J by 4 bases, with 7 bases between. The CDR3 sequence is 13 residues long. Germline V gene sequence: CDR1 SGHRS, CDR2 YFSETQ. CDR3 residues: CASSLDSPYGYTF. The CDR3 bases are TGCGCCAGCAGCTTGGACAGTCCCTATGGCTACACCTTC.

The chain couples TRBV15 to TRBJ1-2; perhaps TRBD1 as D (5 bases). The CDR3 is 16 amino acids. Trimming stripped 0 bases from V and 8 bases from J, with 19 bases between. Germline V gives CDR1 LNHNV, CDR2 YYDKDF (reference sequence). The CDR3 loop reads CATSREDPGYKEGYTF. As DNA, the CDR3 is TGTGCCACCAGCAGAGAAGATCCAGGGTATAAGGAGGGCTACACCTTC.

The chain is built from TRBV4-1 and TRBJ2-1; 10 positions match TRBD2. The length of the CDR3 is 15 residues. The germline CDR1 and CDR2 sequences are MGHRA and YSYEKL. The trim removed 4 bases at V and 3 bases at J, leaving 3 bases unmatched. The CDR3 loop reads CASSPSGGGYNEQFF. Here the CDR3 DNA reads TGCGCCAGCAGCCCTAGCGGGGGTGGCTACAATGAGCAGTTCTTC.

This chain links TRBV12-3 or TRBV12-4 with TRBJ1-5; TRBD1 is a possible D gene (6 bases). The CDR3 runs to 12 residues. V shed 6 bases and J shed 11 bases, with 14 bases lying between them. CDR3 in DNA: TGTGCCAGCAGAGTCCAACAGGGATCCCAGCATTTT. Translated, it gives CASRVQQGSQHF.

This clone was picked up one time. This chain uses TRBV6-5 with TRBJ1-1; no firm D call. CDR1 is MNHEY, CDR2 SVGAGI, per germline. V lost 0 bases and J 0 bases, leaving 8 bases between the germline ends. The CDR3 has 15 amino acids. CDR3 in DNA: TGTGCCAGCAGTTACTCAGCGCGCCTGAACACTGAAGCTTTCTTT. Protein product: CASSYSARLNTEAFF.

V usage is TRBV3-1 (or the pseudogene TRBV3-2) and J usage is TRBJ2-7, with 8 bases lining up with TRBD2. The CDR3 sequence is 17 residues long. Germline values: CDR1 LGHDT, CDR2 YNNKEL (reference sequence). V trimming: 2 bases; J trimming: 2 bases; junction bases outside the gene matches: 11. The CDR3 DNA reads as TGTGCCAGCAGCCAATTTGTGGTTCGGGGGGGCGCCTACGAGCAGTACTTC. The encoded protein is CASSQFVVRGGAYEQYF.

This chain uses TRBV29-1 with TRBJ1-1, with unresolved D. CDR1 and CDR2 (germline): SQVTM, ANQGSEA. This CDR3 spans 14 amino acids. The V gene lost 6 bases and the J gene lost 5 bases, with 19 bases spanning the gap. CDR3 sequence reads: CSVLQAGLGTEAFF. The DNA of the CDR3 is TGCAGCGTACTCCAGGCGGGGTTGGGGACTGAAGCTTTCTTT.

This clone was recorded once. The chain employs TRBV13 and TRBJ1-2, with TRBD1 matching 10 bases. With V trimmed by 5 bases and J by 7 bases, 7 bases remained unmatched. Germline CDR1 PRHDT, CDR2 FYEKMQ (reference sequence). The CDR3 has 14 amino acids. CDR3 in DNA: TGTGCCAGCAGCCGGGGGGACAGGGGAGGTGGCTACACCTTC. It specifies CASSRGDRGGGYTF.